Listed here are 28 T cell receptor beta chains from one sample, sequenced in a study of blood T cell repertoires in COVID-19. Profiling relied on immunoSEQ multiplex PCR, and the TCRdb table lists in-frame clones only, not all of them. Of 100,000 to 150,000 clones in the sample, roughly 80% were seen once. The sample comprised peripheral blood. Every receptor here comes from a woman aged 25-40 years who had recovered from COVID-19.

The chain couples TRBV5-4 to TRBJ2-7; possibly TRBD1 for D (5 bases). Trimming pared 0 bases from V and 6 bases from J, leaving 10 bases between. This CDR3 spans 13 amino acids. CDR1 and CDR2 from the germline V gene are SGHNT and YYREEE (reference sequence). CDR3 coding DNA: TGTGCCAGCAGCTTGGTTGGGGCGTTCGAGCAGTACTTC. Its translation is CASSLVGAFEQYF.

This sequence joins TRBV29-1 and TRBJ1-1, with a possible D match to TRBD1 (5 bases). The V and J ends lost 3 bases and 2 bases respectively, with 25 bases between them. Germline assignment: CDR1 SQVTM and CDR2 ANQGSEA. The CDR3 has 18 amino acids. For the CDR3, the DNA is TGCAGCGTTGAGACAAGAAACAGAGATAGGGGCTATAACACTGAAGCTTTCTTT. It yields the protein CSVETRNRDRGYNTEAFF.

This sequence joins TRBV3-1 (or the pseudogene TRBV3-2) and TRBJ2-3; D is undetermined. The V gene lost 4 bases and the J gene lost 0 bases, with 5 bases spanning the gap. Looked up from germline, CDR1 is LGHDT and CDR2 is YNNKEL (reference sequence). The CDR3 consists of 13 residues. The CDR3 reads CASSPYSTDTQYF. Here the CDR3 DNA reads TGTGCCAGCAGCCCCTACAGCACAGATACGCAGTATTTT.

The rearrangement links TRBV14 to TRBJ2-7; D possibly corresponds to TRBD1 (5 bases). This CDR3 is 13 amino acids long. The germline V and J ends were trimmed by 3 bases and 2 bases, with 8 bases remaining between them. The germline V gene encodes CDR1 SGHDN and CDR2 FVKESK. Written as DNA, the CDR3 is TGTGCCAGCAGCCAGGGGCCCACCTACGAGCAGTACTTC. The encoded protein is CASSQGPTYEQYF.

The chain joins TRBV12-3 or TRBV12-4 to TRBJ1-3; D unresolved. The CDR3 length is 11 residues. V lost 9 bases to trimming and J lost 0 bases, with 3 bases between them. In DNA, the CDR3 is TGTGCCAGTCTCTCTGGAAACACCATATATTTT. This codes for CASLSGNTIYF.

The chain carries TRBV21-1 and TRBJ1-6; TRBD1, the table's D call, was not compared with the DNA. TRBV21-1 is given as a pseudogene. CDR3 length equals 16 residues. The chain's CDR3 is CASSKVPNRANSPLHF. CDR3 DNA sequence: TGTGCCAGCAGCAAAGTACCTAACAGGGCTAATTCACCCCTCCACTTT.

This clone has just a few counts. J is TRBJ1-2 and V is TRBV2; D uncertain. From germline, CDR1 is SNHLY and CDR2 FYNNEI. V lost 7 bases, J lost 5 bases, and 14 bases lay in between. The CDR3 is made up of 13 amino acids. The CDR3 nucleotides are TGTGCCAGCATCCAAGCGGTTCTTTATGGCTACACCTTC. Its translation is CASIQAVLYGYTF.

The chain links TRBV6-5 to TRBJ2-7; 8 bases match TRBD2. The V and J ends lost 5 bases and 0 bases, in that order; junction bases with no gene match: 3. This CDR3 spans 14 amino acids. Germline V gives CDR1 MNHEY, CDR2 SVGAGI. The CDR3: CASSIAGLSYEQYF. DNA for the CDR3: TGTGCCAGCAGTATAGCGGGGCTCTCCTACGAGCAGTACTTC.

The chain employs TRBV7-2 and TRBJ1-1, with D unresolved. The V gene's germline CDR1 is SGHTA and CDR2 FQGNSA. The CDR3 contains 15 residues. V lost 1 base to trimming and J lost 0 bases, with 9 bases between them. The CDR3 sequence: CASSLGGGLNTEAFF. CDR3 nucleotides: TGTGCCAGCAGCTTAGGAGGAGGGTTGAACACTGAAGCTTTCTTT.

This clone came up a few times. This chain uses TRBV7-8 with TRBJ2-5, with 7 nucleotides matching TRBD1. In germline, CDR1 is SGHVS, CDR2 FQNEAQ. The CDR3 consists of 15 residues. V was pared by 1 base and J by 4 bases, with 6 bases of the junction left unmatched. The CDR3 DNA follows: TGTGCCAGCAGCTTAGGGGACAGTTACCCAGAGACCCAGTACTTC. As protein: CASSLGDSYPETQYF.

V is TRBV27 and J is TRBJ2-1; D is perhaps TRBD1 (6 bases). Germline V lookup: CDR1 MNHEY, CDR2 SMNVEV (reference sequence). The CDR3 has 18 residues. Trimming took 6 bases from V and 0 from J, leaving 21 bases between them. In DNA form, the CDR3 reads TGTGCCAGCAGCGTGAGGCAGGGGCCGTCGAGCTCCTACAATGAGCAGTTCTTC. Its translation: CASSVRQGPSSSYNEQFF.

The CDR3 protein is CASSPNAGTGRTGELFF. As DNA, the CDR3 is TGTGCCAGCAGCCCTAACGCGGGGACAGGGAGAACCGGGGAGCTGTTTTTT. The chain is built from TRBV7-9 and TRBJ2-2; 9 bases are shared with TRBD1. Germline V lookup: CDR1 SEHNR, CDR2 FQNEAQ (reference sequence). The CDR3 spans 17 residues. Trimming removed 5 bases from V and 5 bases from J; junction bases left unmatched: 12.

The rearrangement joins TRBV11-2 to TRBJ2-1; 9 bases map to TRBD2. The germline V gene has CDR1 SGHAT and CDR2 FQNNGV. The CDR3 extends over 13 amino acids. V trimming: 5 bases; J trimming: 10 bases; junction bases outside the gene matches: 6. CDR3 nucleotides: TGTGCCAGCAGCCCAGGGACTAGCCGCGAGCAGTTCTTC. Its protein is CASSPGTSREQFF.

About this clone itself: Since a much larger clone is just one base distant, this may be a read error. CDR3 sequence: CASSLQENTEAFF. In DNA form, the CDR3 reads TGTGCCAGCAGCTTACAGGAGAACACTGAAGCTTTCTTT. The chain carries TRBV7-3 and TRBJ1-1; D not resolved. Trimming cost V 2 bases and J 1 base, with 5 bases left between them. Germline-derived CDR1 and CDR2 are SGHTA and FQGTGA. This CDR3 has 13 residues.

The chain has TRBV19 and TRBJ2-2; perhaps TRBD2 as D (5 bases). Germline CDR1 reads LNHDA; CDR2 reads SQIVND (reference sequence). V lost 7 bases and J 6 bases, leaving 15 bases between the germline ends. CDR3 length: 14 amino acids. The CDR3 region has the DNA TGTGCCAGTATAGAGTCGGGGTCCGCCGGGGAGCTGTTTTTT. Amino acids: CASIESGSAGELFF.

The gene calls are TRBV9 and TRBJ2-2; D call uncertain. Germline values: CDR1 SGDLS, CDR2 YYNGEE. The ends were cut back, 5 bases at V and 7 bases at J, with 12 bases in the middle. This CDR3 spans 13 amino acids. The CDR3 spells CASSLVLDGELFF. CDR3 nucleotides: TGTGCCAGCAGTCTTGTCCTAGACGGGGAGCTGTTTTTT.

In this sample, this clone turned up a few times. This rearrangement joins TRBV7-9 to TRBJ2-1; the D gene is possibly TRBD1 (6 bases). This CDR3 has 15 residues. Germline CDR1 is SEHNR and CDR2 is FQNEAQ (reference sequence). The V end was cut by 4 bases, the J end by 5 bases, with 15 bases between. The CDR3 protein is CASSSYRAWDNEQFF. CDR3 coding DNA: TGTGCCAGCAGCTCGTACAGGGCGTGGGACAATGAGCAGTTCTTC.

This chain joins TRBV5-4 and TRBJ1-2, with 7 bases that match TRBD1. The CDR3 is made up of 16 amino acids. Germline loops: CDR1 SGHNT, CDR2 YYREEE (reference sequence). V shed 0 bases, J shed 2 bases, and the junction held 7 bases outside the gene matches. The CDR3 coding sequence is TGTGCCAGCAGCTTGGGCGCGCAGGGGGTAAACTATGGCTACACCTTC. This sequence encodes CASSLGAQGVNYGYTF.

The V call is TRBV6-9, the J call TRBJ1-1, with 7 bases aligning to TRBD1. The CDR3 has 16 amino acids. From germline, CDR1 is MNHGY and CDR2 SVAAGI. Losses at the gene ends were 2 bases for V and 5 bases for J; bases not matched to a gene: 11. The CDR3 sequence: CASSYKVTGVGTEAFF. The CDR3 region has the DNA TGTGCCAGCAGTTATAAGGTAACAGGGGTTGGGACTGAAGCTTTCTTT.

The CDR3 nucleotides read TGCGCCAGCAGCCAAGCGGGGGGGCCCCAAGAGACCCAGTACTTC. It encodes CASSQAGGPQETQYF. The gene calls are TRBV5-1 and TRBJ2-5; 10 bases align to TRBD2. This CDR3 spans 15 amino acids. The V gene's germline CDR1 is SGHRS and CDR2 YFSETQ. V lost 4 bases, J lost 1 base, and 4 bases stayed unmatched.

This clone has only a few counts. This rearrangement joins TRBV4-2 to TRBJ1-2; tentative D call: TRBD1 (6 bases). The CDR3 runs to 14 residues. Germline assignment: CDR1 LGHNA and CDR2 YNFKEQ. Trimming stripped 2 bases from V and 3 bases from J, with 10 bases between. CDR3 region: CASSQFSGDYGYTF. CDR3 sequence (DNA): TGTGCCAGCAGCCAATTTTCAGGGGACTATGGCTACACCTTC.

CDR3 amino acids: CASSYHGTSGGNEQFF. Here the CDR3 DNA reads TGTGCCAGCAGTTACCACGGGACTAGCGGAGGCAATGAGCAGTTCTTC. This chain links TRBV6-5 with TRBJ2-1; 11 bases are shared with TRBD2. V dropped 2 bases and J dropped 6; count of bases not matched to a gene: 6. The CDR3 runs 16 residues. Germline V gene lookup returns CDR1 MNHEY and CDR2 SVGAGI.

This clone was observed a handful of times. The V and J genes are TRBV30 and TRBJ1-5, with 9 positions matching TRBD1. Germline CDR1 is GTSNPN and CDR2 is SVGIG (reference sequence). This CDR3 is built from 15 residues. Trimming cost V 5 bases and J 7 bases; bases outside gene matches: 12. Here the CDR3 reads CAWSYSGTGNQPQHF. The CDR3 DNA sequence: TGTGCCTGGTCCTATTCCGGGACAGGGAACCAGCCCCAGCATTTT.

V is TRBV25-1 and J is TRBJ2-2, with TRBD2 identical over 8 bases. Per germline, CDR1 MGHDK and CDR2 SYGVNS. The CDR3 is made up of 14 amino acids. The junction had 6 bases not matched to a gene; V was cut back by 8 bases and J by 4 bases. The CDR3 sequence is CASGGLVGTGELFF. CDR3 in DNA: TGTGCCAGCGGGGGACTAGTCGGCACCGGGGAGCTGTTTTTT.

V is TRBV4-1 and J is TRBJ1-1; D unclear. CDR1 is MGHRA, CDR2 YSYEKL, per germline. The V end lost 4 bases, the J end lost 4 bases, and 10 bases lay between the germline ends. CDR3 length: 13 amino acids. DNA for the CDR3: TGCGCCAGCAGCCGCGGCCCGACCACTGAAGCTTTCTTT. It specifies CASSRGPTTEAFF.

The chain employs TRBV6-5 and TRBJ1-6; 10 nucleotides line up with TRBD1. Germline lookup yields CDR1 MNHEY and CDR2 SVGAGI. V lost 9 bases and J lost 14; bases outside the gene matches: 13. CDR3 size: 14 residues. The CDR3 DNA follows: TGTGCCAGTTACTCCCGGGACAGGGGTTCTTCCCTCCACTTT. Its translation: CASYSRDRGSSLHF.

CDR3 residues: CASSIGTGGRFTDTQYF. CDR3 bases: TGTGCCAGTAGTATAGGAACAGGGGGCAGGTTCACAGATACGCAGTATTTT. The chain carries TRBV19 and TRBJ2-3, with TRBD1 matching over 9 bases. This CDR3 has 17 residues. From germline, CDR1 is LNHDA and CDR2 SQIVND (reference sequence). J was trimmed by 2 bases and V by 1 base; bases with no gene match: 7.

This clone was seen once. CDR3 protein: CASSPLVRSNKRSSADLPTIEQYF. CDR3 nucleotide sequence: TGTGCCAGCTCACCCTTAGTAAGGAGCAACAAGAGGTCTTCGGCCGACCTCCCCACAATCGAGCAGTACTTC. The chain recombines TRBV18 with TRBJ2-7; no reliable D call. CDR3 length: 24 amino acids. V dropped 3 bases and J dropped 6 bases, with 45 bases sitting between them. Germline V gene data show CDR1 as KGHSH and CDR2 as LQKENI.